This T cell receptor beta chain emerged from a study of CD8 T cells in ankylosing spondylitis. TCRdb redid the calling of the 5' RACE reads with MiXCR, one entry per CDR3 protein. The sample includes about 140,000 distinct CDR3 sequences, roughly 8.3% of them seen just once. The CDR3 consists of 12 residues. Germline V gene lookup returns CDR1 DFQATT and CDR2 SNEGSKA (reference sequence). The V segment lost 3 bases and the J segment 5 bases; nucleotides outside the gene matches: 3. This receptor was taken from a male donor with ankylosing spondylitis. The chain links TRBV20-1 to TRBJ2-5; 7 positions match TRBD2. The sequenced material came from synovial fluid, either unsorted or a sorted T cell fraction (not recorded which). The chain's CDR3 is CSAREGGETQYF. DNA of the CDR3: TGCAGTGCTAGGGAGGGAGGGGAGACCCAGTACTTC.